Listed below are T cell receptor beta chains from one sample, sequenced in a study of regulatory T cells in long-lasting Graves disease. A single record per CDR3 protein comes from TCRdb applying MiXCR to the multiplex PCR reads. The repertoire holds about 430,000 distinct CDR3 sequences, 21% seen once, with about 13% in the top ten. The sample was peripheral blood mononuclear cells (PBMCs), taken when the disease was refractory, from a patient treated with antithyroid drugs. The receptor set was obtained from a female donor with Graves disease. CDR3s include the opening cysteine and the closing phenylalanine or tryptophan. A D gene is named only where the DNA matches it firmly. Clone size is not always given. Where it is, it says once, few, many or a class for expanded clones.

j_call | cdr3_length | d_call | clone_size | v_call | cdr3_aa | cdr3_nt
TRBJ1-1 | 15 | TRBD1 | many | TRBV6-1 | CASRSGTGRHAEAFF | TGTGCCAGCAGGTCCGGGACAGGGCGCCACGCTGAAGCTTTCTTT
TRBJ1-2 | 14 | . | many | TRBV28 | CASNKGVIHYGYTF | TGTGCCAGCAATAAGGGGGTTATCCACTATGGCTACACCTTC
TRBJ1-1 | 12 | . | many | TRBV2 | CASSDPNPEAFF | TGTGCCAGCAGTGATCCGAACCCTGAAGCTTTCTTT
TRBJ2-5 | 14 | TRBD2 | many | TRBV6-1 | CASSEGGGPETQYF | TGTGCCAGCAGTGAAGGGGGAGGGCCAGAGACCCAGTACTTC
TRBJ2-3 | 15 | TRBD2 | . | TRBV12-3/TRBV12-4 | CASSYGREATDTQYF | TGTGCCAGCAGTTACGGGCGGGAGGCCACAGATACGCAGTATTTT
TRBJ2-7 | 13 | TRBD2 | few | TRBV28 | CASRLAGFYEQYF | TGTGCCAGCAGGCTAGCGGGTTTCTACGAGCAGTACTTC
TRBJ2-2 | 14 | . | few | TRBV4-1 | CASSRFPNTGELFF | TGCGCCAGCAGCCGGTTCCCGAACACCGGGGAGCTGTTTTTT
TRBJ2-7 | 14 | . | many | TRBV20-1 | CSASVTGGVYEQYF | TGCAGTGCTAGCGTTACCGGAGGGGTCTACGAGCAGTACTTC
TRBJ1-1 | 15 | TRBD1 | . | TRBV19 | CASSMDRAQNTEAFF | TGTGCCAGTAGTATGGACAGGGCCCAAAACACTGAAGCTTTCTTT
TRBJ2-7 | 12 | . | . | TRBV13 | CASSSIGYEQYF | TGTGCCAGCAGCTCCATAGGGTACGAGCAGTACTTC
TRBJ1-3 | 15 | . | . | TRBV11-2 | CASSSGQLPGNTIYF | TGTGCCAGCAGCTCGGGACAACTACCAGGAAACACCATATATTTT
TRBJ1-4 | 14 | . | many | TRBV28 | CASAAGGRSEKLFF | TGTGCCAGCGCCGCCGGGGGGCGCAGTGAAAAACTGTTTTTT
TRBJ2-5 | 14 | TRBD1 | many | TRBV5-5 | CASSFSHRGETQYF | TGTGCCAGCAGCTTCTCCCACAGGGGTGAGACCCAGTACTTC
TRBJ2-2 | 18 | . | . | TRBV3-1 | CASSQDSGTQYFTGELFF | TGTGCCAGCAGCCAAGACTCCGGGACACAATATTTCACCGGGGAGCTGTTTTTT
TRBJ2-7 | 15 | TRBD1 | many | TRBV2 | CASSARDRGSYEQYF | TGTGCCAGCAGTGCCAGGGACAGGGGCTCCTACGAGCAGTACTTC
TRBJ1-5 | 14 | . | many | TRBV28 | CASTPGASNQPQHF | TGTGCCAGCACCCCAGGGGCTAGCAATCAGCCCCAGCATTTT
TRBJ2-5 | 18 | . | . | TRBV11-3 | CASSSGSWPPGPQETQYF | TGTGCCAGCAGCTCCGGATCCTGGCCCCCCGGACCTCAAGAGACCCAGTACTTC
TRBJ2-5 | 15 | TRBD2 | . | TRBV5-1 | CASSFSGRAEETQYF | TGCGCCAGCAGCTTTAGCGGGAGGGCCGAGGAGACCCAGTACTTC
TRBJ1-1 | 14 | TRBD1 | few | TRBV9 | CASSVVTGDVEAFF | TGTGCCAGCAGCGTAGTTACAGGGGATGTTGAAGCTTTCTTT
TRBJ2-5 | 16 | . | few | TRBV5-1 | CASSLGQGLVQETQYF | TGCGCCAGCAGCTTGGGGCAGGGGTTGGTGCAAGAGACCCAGTACTTC
TRBJ2-7 | 15 | . | . | TRBV6-5 | CASSYSRGSTYEQYF | TGTGCCAGCAGTTACTCGAGGGGATCAACGTACGAGCAGTACTTC
TRBJ2-4 | 15 | . | many | TRBV12-3/TRBV12-4 | CASSGDQLAKNIQYF | TGTGCCAGCAGTGGGGATCAGCTAGCCAAAAACATTCAGTACTTC
TRBJ1-2 | 15 | TRBD1 | many | TRBV20-1 | CSAPGEGQGLYGYTF | TGCAGTGCTCCAGGCGAGGGACAGGGTCTCTATGGCTACACCTTC
TRBJ2-2 | 14 | TRBD2 | many | TRBV6-1 | CASDQRENIGELFF | TGTGCCAGCGACCAGCGGGAGAATATCGGGGAGCTGTTTTTT
TRBJ2-6 | 18 | TRBD1 | . | TRBV9 | CASSVPGQGSSGANVLTF | TGTGCCAGCAGCGTCCCGGGACAGGGGAGCTCTGGGGCCAACGTCCTGACTTTC
TRBJ2-2 | 13 | . | . | TRBV30 | CAWSESGTGELFF | TGTGCCTGGAGTGAATCAGGCACCGGGGAGCTGTTTTTT
TRBJ1-5 | 15 | TRBD1 | few | TRBV5-1 | CASSLSRGPNQPQHF | TGCGCCAGCAGCTTGTCCAGGGGGCCCAATCAGCCCCAGCATTTT
TRBJ1-2 | 18 | . | . | TRBV15 | CATSRDRVPVRANYGYTF | TGTGCCACCAGCAGAGATAGAGTACCAGTTCGAGCTAACTATGGCTACACCTTC
TRBJ2-7 | 13 | TRBD1 | many | TRBV28 | CASSSNRGYEQYF | TGTGCCAGCAGTTCAAACAGGGGTTACGAGCAGTACTTC
TRBJ2-2 | 17 | TRBD2 | many | TRBV12-3/TRBV12-4 | CASSLASSGSNTGELFF | TGTGCCAGCAGCTTGGCGTCTAGCGGGTCGAACACCGGGGAGCTGTTTTTT
TRBJ2-2 | 18 | TRBD1 | few | TRBV6-5 | CASSYLFSGTGGSGELFF | TGTGCCAGCAGTTACTTATTTTCCGGGACAGGGGGCTCCGGGGAGCTGTTTTTT
TRBJ1-6 | 15 | . | . | TRBV15 | CATSREWQGNSPLHF | TGTGCCACCAGCAGAGAGTGGCAGGGAAATTCACCCCTCCACTTT
TRBJ2-2 | 16 | . | . | TRBV3-1 | CASSQDHPRNTGELFF | TGTGCCAGCAGCCAAGATCACCCCCGGAACACCGGGGAGCTGTTTTTT
TRBJ2-1 | 12 | . | . | TRBV12-3/TRBV12-4 | CASSFGGTEQFF | TGTGCCAGCAGTTTCGGAGGAACTGAGCAGTTCTTC
TRBJ2-2 | 16 | TRBD2 | . | TRBV29-1 | CSVLASGRANTGELFF | TGCAGCGTTTTGGCTAGCGGGAGGGCGAACACCGGGGAGCTGTTTTTT
TRBJ1-1 | 12 | . | many | TRBV19 | CASSARSTEAFF | TGTGCCAGTAGCGCGAGGAGCACTGAAGCTTTCTTT
TRBJ2-5 | 11 | . | many | TRBV7-2 | CASSSAPTQYF | TGTGCCAGCAGCTCCGCCCCGACCCAGTACTTC
TRBJ2-7 | 16 | . | few | TRBV4-1 | CASSQDNRDSVYEQYF | TGCGCCAGCAGCCAAGACAACCGGGACTCTGTGTACGAGCAGTACTTC
TRBJ1-1 | 17 | . | many | TRBV28 | CASSPSGTGPTLPEAFF | TGTGCCAGCAGTCCATCGGGAACAGGGCCTACCCTACCTGAAGCTTTCTTT
TRBJ2-1 | 15 | . | few | TRBV3-1 | CASSLIDRTYNEQFF | TGTGCCAGCAGTTTAATCGACAGGACGTACAATGAGCAGTTCTTC
TRBJ2-2 | 16 | TRBD2 | . | TRBV20-1 | CSARPGTSPNTGELFF | TGCAGTGCTAGACCCGGGACTAGCCCGAACACCGGGGAGCTGTTTTTT
TRBJ2-7 | 15 | . | . | TRBV5-6 | CASSPGLQENYEQYF | TGTGCCAGCAGCCCGGGGTTGCAGGAGAACTACGAGCAGTACTTC
TRBJ2-2 | 17 | . | many | TRBV9 | CASSPFVGATNTGELFF | TGTGCCAGCAGCCCCTTCGTAGGGGCCACGAACACCGGGGAGCTGTTTTTT
TRBJ1-2 | 11 | . | many | TRBV29-1 | CSVGGAYGYTF | TGCAGCGTTGGGGGGGCCTATGGCTACACCTTC
TRBJ1-4 | 13 | . | many | TRBV27 | CALNLPSDEKLFF | TGTGCACTGAACCTTCCCTCGGATGAAAAACTGTTTTTT
TRBJ2-2 | 15 | . | few | TRBV3-1 | CASSHVPSSTGELFF | TGTGCCAGCAGCCATGTCCCCTCGAGCACCGGGGAGCTGTTTTTT
TRBJ2-5 | 15 | TRBD2 | many | TRBV18 | CASSPSSGTRETQYF | TGTGCCAGCTCACCCTCTAGCGGTACAAGAGAGACCCAGTACTTC
TRBJ2-7 | 15 | . | . | TRBV7-9 | CASSLRGEGAYEQYF | TGTGCCAGCAGCTTGCGCGGCGAGGGGGCCTACGAGCAGTACTTC